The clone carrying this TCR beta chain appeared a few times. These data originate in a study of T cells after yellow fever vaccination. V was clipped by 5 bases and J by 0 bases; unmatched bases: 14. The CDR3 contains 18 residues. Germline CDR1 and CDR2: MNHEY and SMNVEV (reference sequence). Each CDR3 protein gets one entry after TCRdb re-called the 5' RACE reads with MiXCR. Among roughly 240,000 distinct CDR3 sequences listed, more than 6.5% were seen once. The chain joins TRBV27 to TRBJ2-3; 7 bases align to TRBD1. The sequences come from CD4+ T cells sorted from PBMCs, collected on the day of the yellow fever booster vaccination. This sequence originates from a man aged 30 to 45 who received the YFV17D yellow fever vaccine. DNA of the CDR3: TGTGCCAGCAGTCCGAGGCTCCAGGGGGTCGGTAGCACAGATACGCAGTATTTT. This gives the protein CASSPRLQGVGSTDTQYF.